This T cell receptor (beta chain) was captured in a study of blood T cell repertoires in COVID-19. Turning to the study itself: The study drew acute and convalescent COVID-19 samples from the United States, Italy and Spain.

Original analysis: Amplification of reference gene primers provided the estimated nucleated cell counts. Produced via immunoSEQ multiplex PCR; TCRdb's table is partial and in-frame only. V, J and clone size are those of that table, while D and trimming were read from the DNA. This table has 140,000 or so clones, under 90% appearing once. There are 12 residues in the CDR3. Per germline, CDR1 SGHVS and CDR2 FNYEAQ. The J segment lost 11 bases and the V segment lost 4 bases, leaving 5 bases of the junction unmatched. Individuals drawn from approximately 26 US areas were roughly 18 to 95 years old. Participants classified as exposed had met a COVID-19 case within 2 weeks before study entry.

The sample comprised PBMCs or T cells enriched from blood (not recorded which). The clonotype originates from a woman younger than 30 who had been exposed to COVID-19. The gene calls are TRBV7-6 and TRBJ2-1, with 7 bases that match TRBD1. The CDR3 loop reads CASSSPGQKQFF. The CDR3 bases are TGTGCCAGCAGCTCCCCGGGACAGAAGCAGTTCTTC.